The sequence of this T cell receptor beta chain was determined in a study of T cells after yellow fever vaccination. TCRdb fed the 5' RACE reads into MiXCR, producing one record per CDR3 protein. The profile covers about 240,000 distinct CDR3 sequences, with 6.9% appearing a single time and about 0.85% taken by the ten largest. Remarks on this clonotype: Its target is unknown.

J was trimmed by 3 bases and V by 4 bases; bases with no gene match: 7. CDR3 size: 15 residues. Germline loops: CDR1 SQVTM, CDR2 ANQGSEA. Study results and caveats: FACS-sorted repertoires could contain abundant clonotypes contaminating from the bulk population.

The clonotype comes from a man younger than 45 who received the YFV17D yellow fever vaccine. The J gene is TRBJ2-3, the V gene TRBV29-1; TRBD2 aligns across 10 bases. The input for sequencing was CD4+ T cells sorted from PBMCs, taken 15 days after the yellow fever booster vaccination. In DNA form, the CDR3 reads TGCAGCGTTGTTCTAGCGGGAGTTGGGACAGATACGCAGTATTTT. Residues: CSVVLAGVGTDTQYF.